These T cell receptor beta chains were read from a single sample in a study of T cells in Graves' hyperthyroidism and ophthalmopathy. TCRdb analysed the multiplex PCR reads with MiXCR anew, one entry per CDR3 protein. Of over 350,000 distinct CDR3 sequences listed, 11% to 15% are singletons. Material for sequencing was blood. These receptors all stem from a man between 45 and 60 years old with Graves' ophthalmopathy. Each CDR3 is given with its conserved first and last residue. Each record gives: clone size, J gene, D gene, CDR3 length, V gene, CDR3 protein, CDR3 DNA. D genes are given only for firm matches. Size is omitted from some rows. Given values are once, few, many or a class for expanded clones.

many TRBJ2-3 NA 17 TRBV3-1 CASSLGGGGLSTDTQYF TGTGCCAGCAGCCTCGGAGGGGGGGGACTATCTACAGATACGCAGTATTTT
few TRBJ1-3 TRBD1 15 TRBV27 CASGGQGAFGNTIYF TGTGCCAGCGGAGGACAGGGGGCATTTGGAAACACCATATATTTT
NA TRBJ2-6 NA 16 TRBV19 CASAVRPPSGANVLTF TGTGCCAGTGCCGTACGCCCCCCCTCTGGGGCCAACGTCCTGACTTTC
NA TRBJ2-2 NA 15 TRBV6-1 CASKRTGPGTGELFF TGTGCCAGCAAACGCACAGGTCCCGGGACCGGGGAGCTGTTTTTT
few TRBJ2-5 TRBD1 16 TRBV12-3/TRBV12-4 CASSRDPRQGQETQYF TGTGCCAGCAGTCGAGACCCGCGACAGGGCCAAGAGACCCAGTACTTC
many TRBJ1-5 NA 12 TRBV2 CASDNSNQPQHF TGTGCCAGTGACAATAGCAATCAGCCCCAGCATTTT
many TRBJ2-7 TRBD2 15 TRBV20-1 CSARDPIAGVFEQYF TGCAGTGCTAGAGACCCTATAGCGGGAGTTTTCGAGCAGTACTTC
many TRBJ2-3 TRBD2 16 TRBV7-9 CASSKPGGVGTDTQYF TGTGCCAGCAGCAAACCCGGGGGGGTTGGCACAGATACGCAGTATTTT
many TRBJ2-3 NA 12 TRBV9 CASSVVSDTQYF TGTGCCAGCAGCGTAGTCTCAGATACGCAGTATTTT
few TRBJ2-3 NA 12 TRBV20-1 CSAKLVTDTQYF TGCAGTGCTAAACTAGTCACAGATACGCAGTATTTT
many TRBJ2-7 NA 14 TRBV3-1 CASSQENLASEQYF TGTGCCAGCAGCCAAGAAAATCTAGCCTCCGAGCAGTACTTC
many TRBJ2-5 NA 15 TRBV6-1 CASSESWGRQETQYF TGTGCCAGCAGTGAATCTTGGGGACGCCAAGAGACCCAGTACTTC
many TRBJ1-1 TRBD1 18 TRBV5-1 CASSLKGQGAGANTEAFF TGCGCCAGCAGCTTAAAGGGACAGGGGGCAGGAGCGAACACTGAAGCTTTCTTT
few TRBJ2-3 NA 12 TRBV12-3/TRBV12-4 CASSSAGDTQYF TGTGCCAGCAGTTCAGCCGGAGATACGCAGTATTTT
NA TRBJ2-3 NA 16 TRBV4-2 CASSQESGTFTDTQYF TGTGCCAGCAGCCAAGAATCCGGGACGTTCACAGATACGCAGTATTTT
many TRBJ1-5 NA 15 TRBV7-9 CASSLGGRGNQPQHF TGTGCCAGCAGCTTAGGGGGTCGGGGGAATCAGCCCCAGCATTTT
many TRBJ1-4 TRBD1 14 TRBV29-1 CSVEGTATNEKLFF TGCAGCGTGGAGGGGACAGCGACTAATGAAAAACTGTTTTTT
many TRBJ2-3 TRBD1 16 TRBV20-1 CSARDSTGFGTDTQYF TGCAGTGCTAGAGATTCGACAGGGTTCGGCACAGATACGCAGTATTTT
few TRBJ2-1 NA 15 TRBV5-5 CASSHARTGLGEQFF TGCGCCAGCAGCCATGCTCGGACTGGGCTCGGAGAGCAGTTCTTC
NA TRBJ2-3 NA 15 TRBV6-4 CASSDPGPFTDTQYF TGTGCCAGCAGTGACCCTGGGCCGTTCACAGATACGCAGTATTTT
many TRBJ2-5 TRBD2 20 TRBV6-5 CASSYRTEEGGLAGDETQYF TGTGCCAGCAGTTACCGAACCGAAGAGGGTGGTCTAGCGGGAGACGAGACCCAGTACTTC
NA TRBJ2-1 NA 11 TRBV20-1 CSARDGGEQFF TGCAGTGCTAGAGATGGGGGGGAGCAGTTCTTC
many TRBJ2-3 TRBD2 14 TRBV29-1 CSVATGRKTDTQYF TGCAGCGTTGCAACCGGGAGGAAAACAGATACGCAGTATTTT
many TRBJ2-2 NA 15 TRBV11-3 CASSLQQSNTGELFF TGTGCCAGCAGCTTACAACAGTCGAACACCGGGGAGCTGTTTTTT
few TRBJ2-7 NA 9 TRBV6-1 CASHAEQYF TGTGCCAGCCACGCGGAGCAGTACTTC
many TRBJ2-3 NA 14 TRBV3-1 CASSQTGGGDTQYF TGTGCCAGCAGCCAAACTGGTGGCGGGGATACGCAGTATTTT
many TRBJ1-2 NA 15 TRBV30 CAWSLDTLDGYGYTF TGTGCCTGGAGTCTTGACACCTTGGACGGGTATGGCTACACCTTC
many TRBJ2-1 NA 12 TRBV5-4 CASSSGLHEQFF TGTGCCAGCAGCTCTGGACTACATGAGCAGTTCTTC
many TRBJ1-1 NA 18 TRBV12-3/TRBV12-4 CASSLVLSTGLMNTEAFF TGTGCCAGCAGTTTAGTTTTGAGCACAGGGTTGATGAACACTGAAGCTTTCTTT
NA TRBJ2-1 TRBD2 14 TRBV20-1 CSARGTSGKDVQFF TGCAGTGCTAGAGGGACTAGCGGGAAGGATGTGCAGTTCTTC
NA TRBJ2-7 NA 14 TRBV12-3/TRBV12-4 CASSLAPGNAEQYF TGTGCCAGCAGTTTAGCTCCGGGGAACGCTGAGCAGTACTTC
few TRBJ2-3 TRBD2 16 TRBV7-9 CASSLKTSGSTDTQYF TGTGCCAGCAGCTTAAAAACTAGCGGAAGCACAGATACGCAGTATTTT
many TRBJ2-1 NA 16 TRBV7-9 CASSNKVGPRRNEQFF TGTGCCAGCAGCAATAAAGTAGGTCCCCGGAGGAATGAGCAGTTCTTC
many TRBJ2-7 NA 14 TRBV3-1 CASSLRDSPYEQYF TGTGCCAGCAGCCTCCGGGACTCTCCCTACGAGCAGTACTTC
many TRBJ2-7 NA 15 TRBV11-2 CASSLEPPGVGEQYF TGTGCCAGCAGCTTAGAACCCCCCGGGGTGGGCGAGCAGTACTTC